The 23 T cell receptor beta chains below were found in one sample sequenced in a study of blood T cell repertoires in COVID-19. Using immunoSEQ multiplex PCR, the repertoire was profiled, and TCRdb retains in-frame clones only, with some absent. The table lists some 200,000 clones, about 80% of them singletons. Sequences were obtained from peripheral blood. The receptors stem from a woman between 55 and 75 years old with acute or convalescent COVID-19.

The chain joins TRBV19 to TRBJ2-3; 7 bases line up with TRBD1. The CDR3 is made up of 15 amino acids. V gave up 6 bases and J gave up 2 bases; unmatched junction bases: 8. The germline V gene encodes CDR1 LNHDA and CDR2 SQIVND (reference sequence). CDR3 loop: CASRKTGSLTDTQYF. The CDR3 DNA reads as TGTGCCAGTAGAAAGACAGGGAGTCTCACAGATACGCAGTATTTT.

V is TRBV10-3 and J is TRBJ2-5, with D unclear. This CDR3 has 14 amino acids. V lost 2 bases to trimming and J lost 2 bases, with 9 bases between them. The germline V gene has CDR1 ENHRY and CDR2 SYGVKD. The DNA for the CDR3 is TGTGCCATCAGTGAGGGCTCTAGTCAAGAGACCCAGTACTTC. Protein product: CAISEGSSQETQYF.

The V call is TRBV30, the J call TRBJ1-1; a weak D match, TRBD1 (6 bases). V was trimmed by 2 bases and J by 1 base, leaving 8 bases between them. The CDR3 extends over 13 amino acids. The germline CDR1 and CDR2 sequences are GTSNPN and SVGIG (reference sequence). Written as DNA, the CDR3 is TGTGCCTGGAGTCGGGACACGAACACTGAAGCTTTCTTT. As protein: CAWSRDTNTEAFF.

The chain has TRBV30 and TRBJ1-2; 8 positions agree with TRBD1. Trimming at V came to 8 bases and at J to 7 bases, leaving 18 bases not matched to a gene. CDR3 length: 15 residues. Germline V lookup: CDR1 GTSNPN, CDR2 SVGIG (reference sequence). The CDR3 reads CAGAGTGVARRGYTF. The DNA for the CDR3 is TGTGCCGGCGCCGGGACAGGTGTAGCGAGACGTGGCTACACCTTC.

The rearrangement links TRBV4-1 to TRBJ1-1; 9 nucleotides match TRBD1. V gave up 3 bases and J gave up 6 bases; unmatched junction bases: 8. CDR3 length: 15 amino acids. Germline CDR1 reads MGHRA; CDR2 reads YSYEKL. Written as DNA, the CDR3 is TGCGCCAGCAGCCACCTAGGACAGGGGAGCGCTGAAGCTTTCTTT. The encoded protein is CASSHLGQGSAEAFF.

This rearrangement joins TRBV3-1 (or the pseudogene TRBV3-2) to TRBJ2-3, with TRBD2 identical over 10 bases. Germline loops: CDR1 LGHDT, CDR2 YNNKEL (reference sequence). The J segment lost 3 bases and the V segment lost 1 base, leaving 1 base of the junction unmatched. This CDR3 contains 15 residues. Written as DNA, the CDR3 is TGTGCCAGCAGCCAAGGGACTAGCGGTACAGATACGCAGTATTTT. This codes for CASSQGTSGTDTQYF.

This chain joins TRBV19 and TRBJ2-7; a possible D gene is TRBD2 (6 bases). CDR1 is LNHDA, CDR2 SQIVND, per germline (reference sequence). Trimming removed 1 base from V and 2 bases from J, with 15 bases in between. There are 16 residues in the CDR3. CDR3 DNA sequence: TGTGCCAGTAGTATAGGTTCCAGGGAGGAGGCCTACGAGCAGTACTTC. It codes for CASSIGSREEAYEQYF.

The chain combines TRBV28 with TRBJ1-1; 7 nucleotides match TRBD1. The V gene's germline CDR1 is MDHEN and CDR2 SYDVKM. V trimming: 6 bases; J trimming: 0 bases; junction bases outside the gene matches: 10. This CDR3 contains 16 residues. This chain's CDR3 is CASSLDRRLMNTEAFF. The CDR3 region has the DNA TGTGCCAGCAGCCTGGACAGGAGGCTAATGAACACTGAAGCTTTCTTT.

V usage is TRBV4-3 and J usage is TRBJ1-2; 8 bases are shared with TRBD1. The trim removed 3 bases at V and 3 bases at J, leaving 9 bases unmatched. There are 16 residues in the CDR3. Germline loops: CDR1 LGHNA, CDR2 YSLEER. CDR3: CASSQDRVRVDYGYTF. For the CDR3, the DNA is TGCGCCAGCAGCCAGGACAGGGTGAGGGTAGACTATGGCTACACCTTC.

The rearrangement links TRBV18 to TRBJ1-1; no firm D call. The germline V and J ends were trimmed by 6 bases and 0 bases, with 14 bases remaining between them. This CDR3 spans 15 amino acids. Germline CDR1 is KGHSH and CDR2 is LQKENI. The CDR3 here is CASSHHEAMNTEAFF. The CDR3 DNA reads as TGTGCCAGCTCCCACCATGAGGCTATGAACACTGAAGCTTTCTTT.

In its sample, this clone was seen once. At one end the junction does not follow the germline gene, possibly because of a read error. J is TRBJ2-5 and V is TRBV5-1, with TRBD2 identical over 13 bases. The V gene's germline CDR1 is SGHRS and CDR2 YFSETQ. This CDR3 is 18 amino acids long. The CDR3 protein is CASSLAGTSGGAQKTQYF. The CDR3 DNA is TGCGCCAGCAGCTTGGCGGGAACTAGCGGGGGGGCCCAAAAGACCCAGTACTTC.

This chain connects TRBV6-2 or TRBV6-3 to TRBJ1-2; D is ambiguous. In germline, CDR1 is MNHEY, CDR2 SVGEGT. V was clipped by 2 bases and J by 4 bases, with 8 bases between them. This CDR3 region has 13 residues. CDR3 sequence: CASSYEQTYGYTF. The CDR3 DNA follows: TGTGCCAGCAGTTACGAACAGACCTATGGCTACACCTTC.

The chain has TRBV7-9 and TRBJ1-3, with a possible D match to TRBD1 (5 bases). The ends were cut back, 5 bases at V and 0 bases at J, with 20 bases in the middle. This CDR3 comprises 18 residues. Looked up from germline, CDR1 is SEHNR and CDR2 is FQNEAQ (reference sequence). The CDR3 sequence is CASSPSGQGRSSGNTIYF. The CDR3 nucleotides are TGTGCCAGCAGCCCTAGCGGGCAGGGCAGATCCTCTGGAAACACCATATATTTT.

The V and J genes are TRBV5-1 and TRBJ2-3; 9 nucleotides line up with TRBD1. CDR3 length: 15 residues. V lost 2 bases, J lost 2 bases, and 3 bases stayed unmatched. Germline loops: CDR1 SGHRS, CDR2 YFSETQ. CDR3 DNA sequence: TGCGCCAGCAGCTTAGGACAGGGGATCACAGATACGCAGTATTTT. Its protein is CASSLGQGITDTQYF.

Here the CDR3 DNA reads TGTGCCAGTAGTATTCGGGGTGGACAGCCCCAGCATTTT. This encodes CASSIRGGQPQHF. The chain joins TRBV19 to TRBJ1-5; D call uncertain. Looked up from germline, CDR1 is LNHDA and CDR2 is SQIVND (reference sequence). The CDR3 covers 13 residues. V lost 3 bases and J 7 bases, leaving 10 bases between the germline ends.

Only one count was recorded for this clone. V is TRBV7-8 and J is TRBJ2-2; 14 bases match TRBD2. CDR3 length: 15 residues. V was pared by 5 bases and J by 8 bases, with 4 bases of the junction left unmatched. Germline loops: CDR1 SGHVS, CDR2 FQNEAQ. For the CDR3, the DNA is TGTGCCAGCAGCGGACTAGCGGGGGGTTGGGGGGAGCTGTTTTTT. Amino acid sequence: CASSGLAGGWGELFF.

The chain employs TRBV3-1 (or the pseudogene TRBV3-2) and TRBJ1-1, with TRBD1 identical over 7 bases. J lost 1 base, V lost 5 bases, and 7 bases had no gene match. CDR3 length: 15 amino acids. The germline V gene encodes CDR1 LGHDT and CDR2 YNNKEL (reference sequence). The CDR3 DNA follows: TGTGCCAGCAGCAACCACGGGACAGCGAACACTGAAGCTTTCTTT. Amino acid sequence: CASSNHGTANTEAFF.

This rearrangement joins TRBV6-5 to TRBJ1-2, with a tentative D call TRBD1 (6 bases). V lost 11 bases, J lost 7 bases, and 17 bases lay in between. Per the germline V gene, CDR1 is MNHEY and CDR2 is SVGAGI. The CDR3 is made up of 12 amino acids. CDR3 region: CAGTQGKGGYTF. DNA for the CDR3: TGTGCCGGCACCCAGGGGAAGGGTGGCTACACCTTC.

A remark on this clone: The sample carries other DNA sequences with the same CDR3. The rearrangement links TRBV6-5 to TRBJ1-2, with D unresolved. There are 12 residues in the CDR3. Per germline, CDR1 MNHEY and CDR2 SVGAGI. V lost 6 bases and J lost 4, with 9 bases in between. The CDR3 protein is CASSADSYGYTF. In DNA form, the CDR3 reads TGTGCCAGCAGCGCCGACTCCTATGGCTACACCTTC.

The rearrangement links TRBV5-4 to TRBJ1-2; a possible D gene is TRBD1 (5 bases). This CDR3 contains 14 residues. V lost 0 bases and J 2 bases, leaving 8 bases between the germline ends. Germline loops: CDR1 SGHNT, CDR2 YYREEE (reference sequence). For the CDR3, the DNA is TGTGCCAGCAGCTTGGAACAGGCCAACTATGGCTACACCTTC. As protein: CASSLEQANYGYTF.

The CDR3, as DNA: TGTGCCAGCAGCTCTGGGGCACAGATAAATGAAAAACTGTTTTTT. Translated, it gives CASSSGAQINEKLFF. The V and J genes are TRBV7-9 and TRBJ1-4, with D possibly TRBD1 on 5 matching bases. The CDR3 runs to 15 residues. Germline V gene data show CDR1 as SEHNR and CDR2 as FQNEAQ (reference sequence). V was trimmed by 4 bases and J by 5 bases, leaving 14 bases between them.

This clone appeared a single time. The rearrangement uses TRBV28 and TRBJ2-7, with 8 bases fitting TRBD2. This CDR3 spans 14 amino acids. The germline CDR1 and CDR2 sequences are MDHEN and SYDVKM. The junction had 9 bases not matched to a gene; V was cut back by 5 bases and J by 6 bases. CDR3 sequence reads: CASSEAGRGVEQYF. CDR3 DNA: TGTGCCAGCAGTGAGGCGGGGCGGGGGGTCGAGCAGTACTTC.

The CDR3 coding sequence is TGTGCCAGCAGAAAGGGGACTAGCGGTACAGATACGCAGTATTTT. Translating gives CASRKGTSGTDTQYF. The rearrangement uses TRBV28 and TRBJ2-3; TRBD2 matches 11 bases. This CDR3 comprises 15 residues. Germline V CDR1 and CDR2: MDHEN, SYDVKM. Trimming removed 6 bases from V and 3 bases from J; junction bases left unmatched: 5. Looking up the rest from reference TRBV28 and TRBJ2-3 gives the full variable domain: DVKVTQSSRYLVKRTGEKVFLECVQDMDHENMFWYRQDPGLGLRLIYFSYDVKMKEKGDIPEGYSVSREKKERFSLILESASTNQTSMYLCASRKGTSGTDTQYFGPGTRLTVL.